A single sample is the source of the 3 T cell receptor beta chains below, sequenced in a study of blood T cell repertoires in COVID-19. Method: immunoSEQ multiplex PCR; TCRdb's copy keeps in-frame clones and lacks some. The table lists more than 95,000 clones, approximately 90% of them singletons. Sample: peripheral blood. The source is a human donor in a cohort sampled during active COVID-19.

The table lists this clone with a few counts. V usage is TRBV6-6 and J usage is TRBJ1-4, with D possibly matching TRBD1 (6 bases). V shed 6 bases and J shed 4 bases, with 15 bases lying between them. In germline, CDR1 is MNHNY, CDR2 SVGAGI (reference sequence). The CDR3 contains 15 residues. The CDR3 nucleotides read TGTGCCAGCAGCAGATTCCAGGGGCTTAATGAAAAACTGTTTTTT. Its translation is CASSRFQGLNEKLFF.

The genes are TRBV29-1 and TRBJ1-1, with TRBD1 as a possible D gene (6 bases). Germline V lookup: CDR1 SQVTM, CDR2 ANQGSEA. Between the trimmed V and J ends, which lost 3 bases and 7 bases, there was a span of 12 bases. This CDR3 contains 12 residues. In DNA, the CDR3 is TGCAGCGTTGAGGGGACACTCTATGAAGCTTTCTTT. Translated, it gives CSVEGTLYEAFF.

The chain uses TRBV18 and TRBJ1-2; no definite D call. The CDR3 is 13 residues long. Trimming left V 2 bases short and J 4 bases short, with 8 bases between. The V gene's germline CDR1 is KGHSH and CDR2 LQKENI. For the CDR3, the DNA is TGTGCCAGCTCACCAGAGACAAGCTATGGCTACACCTTC. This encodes CASSPETSYGYTF.